This T cell receptor (beta chain) comes out of a study of blood T cells in healthy people across ages. Broader study findings: Diversity of TCR beta per million T cells declined in a roughly linear way with age.

Combining a sample-barcoded 5' primer with a J-beta primer mix, a second PCR ran for about 7 to 11 cycles. TCRdb used MiXCR to reprocess the 5' RACE reads, holding one entry per CDR3 protein. The sample has more than 650,000 distinct CDR3 sequences; approximately 53% are singletons. To note about this clonotype: Its antigen remains unidentified.

The V gene end was trimmed by 7 bases and the J gene end by 4 bases; junction bases not matched to a gene: 10. Germline loops: CDR1 MDHEN, CDR2 SYDVKM. The CDR3 length is 15 residues. The chain couples TRBV28 to TRBJ1-2; TRBD1 agrees at 9 bases. The sample comprised blood. The receptor comes from a man older than 75 in good health. CDR3 coding DNA: TGTGCCAGCAAAACAACAGGGGGCGCCCTCTATGGCTACACCTTC. The encoded protein is CASKTTGGALYGYTF.